The clone carrying this T cell receptor beta chain was observed a handful of times. Its antigen is not known. TCRdb called the reads again in MiXCR, with one record for every CDR3 protein. The table records about 740,000 distinct CDR3 sequences, about 30% of them present only once. The sample belongs to a study of T cell repertoires in cytomegalovirus infection. Germline CDR1 and CDR2: MNHNS and SASEGT. The J segment lost 0 bases and the V segment lost 9 bases, leaving 0 bases of the junction unmatched. This CDR3 has 14 amino acids. This material consisted of cultured PBMCs, taken from culture after CMV antigen stimulation. This sequence joins TRBV6-1 and TRBJ2-2, with 11 bases that match TRBD2. This clonotype was sampled from a human donor in good health (CMV status not recorded). Some clones in this sample may be carry-over from other donors' samples. CDR3 coding DNA: TGTGCCAGTAGCGGGAGGGCGAACACCGGGGAGCTGTTTTTT. It codes for CASSGRANTGELFF.